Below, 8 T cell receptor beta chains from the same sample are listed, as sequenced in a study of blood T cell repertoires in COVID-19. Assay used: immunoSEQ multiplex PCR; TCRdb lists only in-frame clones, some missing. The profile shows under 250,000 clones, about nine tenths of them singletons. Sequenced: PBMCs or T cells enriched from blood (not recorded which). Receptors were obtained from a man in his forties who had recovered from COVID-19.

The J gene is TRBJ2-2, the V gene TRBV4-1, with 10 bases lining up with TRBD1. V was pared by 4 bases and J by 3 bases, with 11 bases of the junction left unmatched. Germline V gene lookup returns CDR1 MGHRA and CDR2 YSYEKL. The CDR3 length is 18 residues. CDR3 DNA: TGCGCCAGCAGCCGGTCGATGGGACAGGGGATTTACACCGGGGAGCTGTTTTTT. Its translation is CASSRSMGQGIYTGELFF.

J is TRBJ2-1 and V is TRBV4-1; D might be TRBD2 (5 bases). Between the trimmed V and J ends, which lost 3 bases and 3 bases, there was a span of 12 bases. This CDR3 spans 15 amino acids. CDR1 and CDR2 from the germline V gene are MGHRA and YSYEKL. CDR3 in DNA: TGCGCCAGCAGCCAGGAAGGACTGGTCTACAATGAGCAGTTCTTC. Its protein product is CASSQEGLVYNEQFF.

The CDR3 spells CASSPGGPPSEQFF. Here the CDR3 DNA reads TGTGCCAGCAGTCCGGGGGGACCCCCGTCGGAGCAGTTCTTC. The gene calls are TRBV6-6 and TRBJ2-1; 7 nucleotides line up with TRBD2. The CDR3 extends over 14 amino acids. Germline V gene data show CDR1 as MNHNY and CDR2 as SVGAGI (reference sequence). The junction had 11 bases not matched to a gene; V was cut back by 5 bases and J by 10 bases.

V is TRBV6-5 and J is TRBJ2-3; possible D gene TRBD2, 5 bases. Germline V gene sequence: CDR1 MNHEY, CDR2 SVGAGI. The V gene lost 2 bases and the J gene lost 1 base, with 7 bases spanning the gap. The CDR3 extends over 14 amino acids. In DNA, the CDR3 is TGTGCCAGCAGTTACGGACTTGGCACAGATACGCAGTATTTT. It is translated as CASSYGLGTDTQYF.

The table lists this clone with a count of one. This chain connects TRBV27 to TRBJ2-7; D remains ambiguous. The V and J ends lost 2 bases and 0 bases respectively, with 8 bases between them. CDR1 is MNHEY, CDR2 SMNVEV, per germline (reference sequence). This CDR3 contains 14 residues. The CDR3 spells CASSLHRSSYEQYF. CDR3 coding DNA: TGTGCCAGCAGTTTACACCGGAGCTCCTACGAGCAGTACTTC.

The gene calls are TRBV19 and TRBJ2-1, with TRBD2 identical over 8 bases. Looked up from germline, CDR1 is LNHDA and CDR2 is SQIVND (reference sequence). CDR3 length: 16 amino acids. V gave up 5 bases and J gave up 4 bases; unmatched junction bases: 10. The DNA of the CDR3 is TGTGCCAGTAGTGGAAAAGCGGGAGCGGATTACAATGAGCAGTTCTTC. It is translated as CASSGKAGADYNEQFF.

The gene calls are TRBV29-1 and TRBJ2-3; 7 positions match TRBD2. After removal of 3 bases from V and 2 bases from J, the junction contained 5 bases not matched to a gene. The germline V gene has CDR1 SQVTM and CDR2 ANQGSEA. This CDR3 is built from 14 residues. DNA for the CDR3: TGCAGCGTTGACTGGGAGGGGCTCACAGATACGCAGTATTTT. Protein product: CSVDWEGLTDTQYF.

The CDR3 DNA reads as TGTGCCAGCAGCCCCATCGTTGGTAGCGGGGGGCTTAGCACAGATACGCAGTATTTT. Translation: CASSPIVGSGGLSTDTQYF. This chain links TRBV7-8 with TRBJ2-3, with 10 bases matching TRBD2. The V gene's germline CDR1 is SGHVS and CDR2 FQNEAQ. This CDR3 region has 19 residues. Trimming at V came to 5 bases and at J to 0 bases, leaving 14 bases not matched to a gene.